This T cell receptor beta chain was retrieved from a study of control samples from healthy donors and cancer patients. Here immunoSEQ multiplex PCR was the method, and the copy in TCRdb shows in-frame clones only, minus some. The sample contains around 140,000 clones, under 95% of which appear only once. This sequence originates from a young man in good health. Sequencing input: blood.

The CDR3, as DNA: TGTGCCAGCAGCGAGGGGGGCATAGGGGCTTTCTTT. It translates to CASSEGGIGAFF. V usage is TRBV7-9 and J usage is TRBJ1-1; TRBD1 is a possible D gene (6 bases). Germline lookup yields CDR1 SEHNR and CDR2 FQNEAQ (reference sequence). The CDR3 has 12 amino acids. V gave up 5 bases and J gave up 11 bases, with 15 bases separating them.